The clone carrying this T cell receptor (beta chain) was seen a single time. Antigen specificity is unknown. The data originate from a study of cytomegalovirus exposure and HLA in healthy donors. The PCR used 60 Vbeta and 13 Jbeta primers. Sequenced by immunoSEQ multiplex PCR; TCRdb stores in-frame clones only, minus some. This sample has under 200,000 clones, with over 65% found just once. Study outcomes and limitations: Judged likely to be a sequencing artifact was a cluster of highly shared sequence variants. Analysis performed later showed TCR beta chains linked to HLA being more clonally expanded than equally common others. DRB1 had the most TCR associations and HLA-C the fewest, a later analysis found, with rates varying by HLA locus. With further analysis later on, most CMV-associated TCR beta chains appeared HLA-restricted.

CDR3 length equals 18 residues. In germline, CDR1 is MGHDK, CDR2 SYGVNS. The trim removed 3 bases at V and 3 bases at J, leaving 11 bases unmatched. Material: PBMCs. The V and J genes are TRBV25-1 and TRBJ1-1, with 12 bases identical to TRBD1. This sequence originates from a man aged 55 to 70 in good health and CMV-seronegative. CDR3 residues: CASSDPGQGAGGYTEAFF. DNA of the CDR3: TGTGCCAGCAGTGACCCGGGACAGGGGGCGGGAGGGTACACTGAAGCTTTCTTT.